A single sample is the source of the 17 T cell receptor beta chains below, sequenced in a study of response to subunit inactivated influenza vaccine. TCRdb re-called the RT-PCR reads with MiXCR, one entry per CDR3 protein. Here the sample spans 500,000 to 600,000 distinct CDR3 sequences, less than 15% being singletons. Here the sequenced sample was PBMCs from blood, taken approximately 13 days after vaccination. All receptors derive from a man in his forties or fifties who received an inactivated influenza vaccine.

This chain joins TRBV20-1 and TRBJ2-3; D is possibly TRBD1 or TRBD2 (5 bases each). The CDR3 totals 13 residues. Germline-derived CDR1 and CDR2 are DFQATT and SNEGSKA (reference sequence). The V end was cut by 4 bases, the J end by 1 base, with 9 bases between. The CDR3: CSAKVGGTDTQYF. CDR3 nucleotide sequence: TGCAGTGCTAAGGTGGGGGGCACAGATACGCAGTATTTT.

This clonotype was seen ten or more times. The V gene is TRBV12-3 or TRBV12-4, the J gene TRBJ1-6; D might be TRBD1 (6 bases). Trimming removed 6 bases at V and 0 bases at J, with 12 bases between. The CDR3 is 16 amino acids. The CDR3 bases are TGTGCCAGCAGCCGGCGGGGGGCCTCCTATAATTCACCCCTCCACTTT. The encoded protein is CASSRRGASYNSPLHF.

Notes on this clonotype: A junction end diverges from the germline sequence, so it may reflect a read error. CDR3 sequence: CSDTRYGQETLYF. CDR3 bases: TGCAGCGACACACGGTACGGGCAGGAGACCCTGTACTTC. The chain is built from TRBV29-1 and TRBJ2-5, with D unresolved. Germline CDR1 is SQVTM and CDR2 is ANQGSEA. This CDR3 has 13 amino acids.

The genes are TRBV24-1 and TRBJ2-1; no firm D call. The germline V and J ends were trimmed by 3 bases and 8 bases, with 4 bases remaining between them. The germline gives CDR1 KGHDR, CDR2 SFDVKD. The length of the CDR3 is 11 residues. CDR3 amino acids: CATSDKYEQFF. CDR3 sequence (DNA): TGTGCCACCAGTGATAAGTATGAGCAGTTCTTC.

The genes are TRBV20-1 and TRBJ1-5; tentatively, D is TRBD1 (6 bases). V was pared by 6 bases and J by 4 bases, with 10 bases between. The CDR3 runs to 12 residues. CDR1 and CDR2 (germline): DFQATT, SNEGSKA (reference sequence). The chain's CDR3 is CSAATGNQPQHF. CDR3 bases: TGCAGTGCGGCAACAGGGAATCAGCCCCAGCATTTT.

This clonotype was counted a few times. V and J are TRBV4-1 and TRBJ2-7; D may be TRBD2 (5 bases). The CDR3 runs 14 residues. Per germline, CDR1 MGHRA and CDR2 YSYEKL. V lost 0 bases, J lost 3 bases, and 9 bases lay in between. The CDR3 DNA is TGCGCCAGCAGCCAAGAGGAGCGGAACTACGAGCAGTACTTC. Translation gives CASSQEERNYEQYF.

The genes are TRBV7-9 and TRBJ2-7; 7 bases match TRBD1. Germline trimming cut 5 bases from V and 4 bases from J; bases unmatched to any gene: 2. CDR3 length: 12 amino acids. CDR1 and CDR2 from the germline V gene are SEHNR and FQNEAQ (reference sequence). The CDR3 DNA follows: TGTGCCAGCAGCGCGACAGGGTACGAGCAGTACTTC. Protein: CASSATGYEQYF.

This rearrangement joins TRBV5-4 to TRBJ2-1; 15 nucleotides agree with TRBD2. Losses at the gene ends were 0 bases for V and 15 bases for J; bases not matched to a gene: 4. The CDR3 runs 14 residues. In germline, CDR1 is SGHNT, CDR2 YYREEE (reference sequence). CDR3 DNA: TGTGCCAGCAGCTTGGGGACTAGCGGGAGGGTTGCGTTCTTC. Translated: CASSLGTSGRVAFF. Filled out from reference TRBV5-4 and TRBJ2-1, the complete variable domain reads ETGVTQSPTHLIKTRGQQVTLRCSSQSGHNTVSWYQQALGQGPQFIFQYYREEENGRGNFPPRFSGLQFPNYSSELNVNALELDDSALYLCASSLGTSGRVAFFGPGTRLTVL.

The chain carries TRBV10-3 and TRBJ2-3; 9 nucleotides match TRBD1. The junction had 9 bases not matched to a gene; V was cut back by 10 bases and J by 4 bases. The CDR3 sequence is 14 residues long. Germline V gene lookup returns CDR1 ENHRY and CDR2 SYGVKD. CDR3 in amino acids: CATTGQGPSDTQYF. CDR3 DNA: TGTGCCACCACCGGACAGGGGCCTTCAGATACGCAGTATTTT.

The rearrangement uses TRBV3-1 and TRBJ1-4; D possibly corresponds to TRBD1 (6 bases). Per the germline V gene, CDR1 is LGHDT and CDR2 is YNNKEL (reference sequence). Trimming took 0 bases from V and 6 from J, leaving 14 bases between them. This CDR3 comprises 16 residues. CDR3 sequence (DNA): TGTGCCAGCAGCCAAGACCTCAGGGGAAGAGATGAAAAACTGTTTTTT. It translates to CASSQDLRGRDEKLFF.

The chain links TRBV7-2 to TRBJ2-7; D is unresolved. Germline CDR1 SGHTA, CDR2 FQGNSA. This CDR3 is built from 15 residues. V lost 1 base to trimming and J lost 2 bases, with 12 bases between them. CDR3 in amino acids: CASSLEGSRTYEQYF. The CDR3, as DNA: TGTGCCAGCAGCTTAGAGGGTAGCAGGACCTACGAGCAGTACTTC.

The chain uses TRBV20-1 and TRBJ2-1, with 10 bases aligning to TRBD2. The CDR3 is 16 residues long. Germline CDR1 DFQATT, CDR2 SNEGSKA (reference sequence). Trimming took 1 base from V and 4 from J; bases not matched to a gene: 7. CDR3 protein: CSARAERGGFYNEQFF. CDR3 nucleotide sequence: TGCAGTGCTAGAGCCGAGCGGGGGGGCTTTTACAATGAGCAGTTCTTC.

The CDR3 loop is CASSLRTSGGRSEQFF. The CDR3 DNA reads TGTGCCAGCAGCCTCCGGACTAGCGGGGGGAGGAGTGAGCAGTTCTTC. The V gene is TRBV7-6, the J gene TRBJ2-1; 14 bases are shared with TRBD2. The CDR3 extends over 16 amino acids. Germline V gene sequence: CDR1 SGHVS, CDR2 FNYEAQ. The V gene end was trimmed by 5 bases and the J gene end by 9 bases; junction bases not matched to a gene: 9.

The chain combines TRBV10-3 with TRBJ1-2; D not certain. CDR1 is ENHRY, CDR2 SYGVKD, per germline. Trimming left V 5 bases short and J 5 bases short, with 18 bases between. The CDR3 has 15 residues. The CDR3 loop reads CAISRTGKEPYGYTF. CDR3 bases: TGTGCCATCAGTCGAACGGGGAAAGAGCCATATGGCTACACCTTC.

This clonotype turned up a few times. This chain joins TRBV5-5 and TRBJ1-4; TRBD1 matches at 10 bases. V dropped 4 bases and J dropped 7; count of bases not matched to a gene: 4. This CDR3 spans 14 amino acids. Germline CDR1 is SGHKS and CDR2 is YYEKEE (reference sequence). The CDR3 coding sequence is TGTGCCAGCAGCCCCGACAGGGGGCTTGAAAAACTGTTTTTT. Encoded protein: CASSPDRGLEKLFF. Using reference TRBV5-5 and TRBJ1-4 for the parts outside the CDR3, the full variable domain is DAGVTQSPTHLIKTRGQQVTLRCSPISGHKSVSWYQQVLGQGPQFIFQYYEKEERGRGNFPDRFSARQFPNYSSELNVNALLLGDSALYLCASSPDRGLEKLFFGSGTQLSVL.

In this sample, this clonotype turned up a few times. The chain uses TRBV6-1 and TRBJ2-2; D not certain. Germline values: CDR1 MNHNS, CDR2 SASEGT. V was shortened by 10 bases and J by 1 base, with 13 bases between the two germline ends. The CDR3 runs 14 residues. The CDR3 sequence is CATRPRVNTGELFF. The CDR3 nucleotides are TGTGCCACCCGACCCCGGGTGAACACCGGGGAGCTGTTTTTT.

The chain is built from TRBV4-1 and TRBJ2-1, with 11 bases matching TRBD2. J was trimmed by 5 bases and V by 3 bases; bases with no gene match: 9. This CDR3 has 17 residues. Germline V lookup: CDR1 MGHRA, CDR2 YSYEKL. The CDR3 sequence: CASSQGPGLAVNNEQFF. CDR3 DNA sequence: TGCGCCAGCAGCCAGGGGCCGGGACTAGCGGTAAACAATGAGCAGTTCTTC.